The 30 T cell receptor beta chains below were found in one sample sequenced in a study of T-cell memory formation after mild COVID-19 (dated by TCRdb to the early 2020s). The library was prepared using 5' RACE. These reads were obtained on an Illumina NovaSeq 6000. TCRdb applied fastp at Q25 and MiXCR to the public reads, then kept only in-frame beta chains. Rows are combined by CDR3 protein, so each entry shows the most common genes and DNA. Across this sample there are under 650,000 distinct CDR3 sequences, with roughly 18% seen only once. Jointly, the top ten make up about 11% of the sample. The sequencing sample was made of PBMCs or a T cell subset sorted from them (not recorded which). Every receptor here comes from an adult woman who had mild COVID-19 (a few samples of this study predate the infection). The sample titles of this study are shuffled in the database, so cell type and time point are left out; the donor was told from shared clones.

There are a few counts of this clonotype. The V and J genes are TRBV10-3 and TRBJ2-7; TRBD2 matches 12 bases. This CDR3 is built from 14 residues. Germline CDR1 ENHRY, CDR2 SYGVKD. J was trimmed by 4 bases and V by 6 bases; bases with no gene match: 4. CDR3 amino acids: CAISQTSGSYEQYF. CDR3 DNA: TGTGCCATCAGCCAGACTAGCGGGAGTTACGAGCAGTACTTC.

The chain joins TRBV20-1 to TRBJ2-1; 15 bases are a match to TRBD2. Germline CDR1 is DFQATT and CDR2 is SNEGSKA (reference sequence). With V trimmed by 0 bases and J by 6 bases, 6 bases remained unmatched. CDR3 size: 17 residues. DNA for the CDR3: TGCAGTGCTAGAGATCCCTGGACTAGCGGGGGGGGCAATGAGCAGTTCTTC. It yields the protein CSARDPWTSGGGNEQFF.

Only a few counts were recorded for this clonotype. This rearrangement joins TRBV9 to TRBJ2-3, with 7 nucleotides matching TRBD2. Trimming at V came to 3 bases and at J to 3 bases, leaving 10 bases not matched to a gene. The CDR3 contains 16 residues. The V gene's germline CDR1 is SGDLS and CDR2 YYNGEE. DNA for the CDR3: TGTGCCAGCAGCGGTGAATCGGGAGGAAGTACAGATACGCAGTATTTT. This encodes CASSGESGGSTDTQYF.

This clonotype was recorded a few times. The rearrangement uses TRBV29-1 and TRBJ1-2; perhaps TRBD1 as D (6 bases). CDR3 length: 13 amino acids. Trimming pared 7 bases from V and 5 bases from J, leaving 17 bases between. Germline CDR1 and CDR2: SQVTM and ANQGSEA. The CDR3 sequence: CSAAGDRTYGYTF. The CDR3 nucleotides are TGCAGCGCCGCAGGGGACCGGACTTATGGCTACACCTTC.

The rearrangement uses TRBV10-2 and TRBJ2-7, with 8 bases that match TRBD1. The CDR3 spans 14 residues. V trimming: 7 bases; J trimming: 3 bases; junction bases outside the gene matches: 8. Germline CDR1 reads WSHSY; CDR2 reads SAAADI. The chain's CDR3 is CASKIPGQGYEQYF. CDR3 in DNA: TGCGCCAGCAAGATCCCCGGACAGGGCTACGAGCAGTACTTC.

The CDR3 sequence is CASSPGEVRNTEAFF. CDR3 sequence (DNA): TGCGCCAGCAGCCCTGGGGAGGTTAGGAACACTGAAGCTTTCTTT. V usage is TRBV5-1 and J usage is TRBJ1-1; D not resolved. With 4 bases removed from V and 1 base from J, the gap between germline ends came to 14 bases. The CDR3 covers 15 residues. Germline V gives CDR1 SGHRS, CDR2 YFSETQ. The full variable domain, completed using reference TRBV5-1 and TRBJ1-1, is KAGVTQTPRYLIKTRGQQVTLSCSPISGHRSVSWYQQTPGQGLQFLFEYFSETQRNKGNFPGRFSGRQFSNSRSEMNVSTLELGDSALYLCASSPGEVRNTEAFFGQGTRLTVV.

Written as DNA, the CDR3 is TGTGCCAGCAGCTATCCGTGCTGGGTTACCTACGAGCAGTACGTC. It is translated as CASSYPCWVTYEQYV. The chain employs TRBV6-5 and TRBJ2-7; unclear D gene. The germline gives CDR1 MNHEY, CDR2 SVGAGI. Trimming took 6 bases from V and 2 from J, leaving 17 bases between them. This CDR3 spans 15 amino acids.

This clonotype was seen only a few times. The genes are TRBV7-6 and TRBJ2-3; no definite D call. The CDR3 totals 14 residues. Trimming took off 1 base at V and 2 bases at J, with 7 bases between the two ends. Per the germline V gene, CDR1 is SGHVS and CDR2 is FNYEAQ. The CDR3 coding sequence is TGTGCCAGCAGCTTAGACGGGTACACAGATACGCAGTATTTT. It is translated as CASSLDGYTDTQYF.

The V gene is TRBV19, the J gene TRBJ2-1; D unclear. The germline V gene encodes CDR1 LNHDA and CDR2 SQIVND (reference sequence). CDR3 size: 14 residues. V shed 7 bases and J shed 0 bases, with 10 bases lying between them. The CDR3 loop is CASKNYSSYNEQFF. CDR3 bases: TGTGCCAGTAAGAACTACAGCTCCTACAATGAGCAGTTCTTC.

This clonotype appeared many times. This CDR3 reads CAIRTGTEMGYTF. The CDR3 nucleotides are TGTGCCATCAGAACCGGGACGGAGATGGGCTACACCTTC. The chain links TRBV10-3 to TRBJ1-2; TRBD1 might be the D (5 bases). This CDR3 comprises 13 residues. Trimming pared 6 bases from V and 8 bases from J, leaving 16 bases between. Germline values: CDR1 ENHRY, CDR2 SYGVKD.

The rearrangement links TRBV11-2 to TRBJ2-2; unclear D gene. The CDR3 extends over 15 amino acids. Germline CDR1 is SGHAT and CDR2 is FQNNGV. With 1 base removed from V and 3 bases from J, the gap between germline ends came to 9 bases. The CDR3 region is CASSLAAVDTGELFF. The CDR3 DNA sequence: TGTGCCAGCAGCTTAGCAGCCGTAGACACCGGGGAGCTGTTTTTT.

The rearrangement uses TRBV12-3 or TRBV12-4 and TRBJ2-1; no clear D. This CDR3 spans 11 amino acids. Trimming pared 6 bases from V and 12 bases from J, leaving 12 bases between. The CDR3 region is CASSGSERQFF. The DNA of the CDR3 is TGTGCCAGCAGCGGCTCGGAAAGGCAGTTCTTC.

The chain uses TRBV6-5 and TRBJ2-7; TRBD1 aligns across 7 bases. V was pared by 0 bases and J by 3 bases, with 5 bases of the junction left unmatched. Germline V lookup: CDR1 MNHEY, CDR2 SVGAGI. This CDR3 spans 15 amino acids. CDR3 sequence reads: CASSYSRTGHYEQYF. Written as DNA, the CDR3 is TGTGCCAGCAGTTACTCGCGGACAGGCCACTACGAGCAGTACTTC.

CDR3 in DNA: TGTGCCAGCAGCAAAAGGGGGGGACCGTACCCGTCTAACTATGGCTACACCTTC. Its protein is CASSKRGGPYPSNYGYTF. The gene calls are TRBV21-1 and TRBJ1-2; the D call TRBD1 from the table was never checked on the DNA. TRBV21-1 is flagged as a pseudogene. The CDR3 length is 18 residues.

In this sample, this clonotype turned up a few times. The germline gene is not matched at one end of the junction; a read error may be the cause. The rearrangement links TRBV3-1 to TRBJ2-7, with 7 bases fitting TRBD1. Germline V gives CDR1 LGHDT, CDR2 YNNKEL (reference sequence). The CDR3 has 11 amino acids. The CDR3 reads CASSLGQATTF. The CDR3 DNA reads as TGTGCCAGCAGCCTCGGACAGGCGACAACCTTC.

The chain joins TRBV30 to TRBJ1-1; 7 bases are shared with TRBD1. The germline V gene has CDR1 GTSNPN and CDR2 SVGIG (reference sequence). The CDR3 totals 15 residues. Germline trimming cut 1 base from V and 5 bases from J; bases unmatched to any gene: 10. CDR3 DNA: TGTGCCTGGAGTGCCTCACGACAGGGCCGTACTGAAGCTTTCTTT. Protein sequence: CAWSASRQGRTEAFF.

There are a few counts of this clonotype. The chain has TRBV5-1 and TRBJ1-2; possible D gene TRBD1, 5 bases. V gave up 4 bases and J gave up 8 bases, with 21 bases separating them. Per germline, CDR1 SGHRS and CDR2 YFSETQ. This CDR3 is 15 amino acids long. The CDR3 protein is CASSIQARDASGYTF. The CDR3 nucleotides are TGCGCCAGCAGCATCCAAGCCCGGGACGCAAGCGGCTACACCTTC.

The CDR3 reads CASSSQQGSGNTIYF. In nucleotides, the CDR3 is TGTGCCAGTTCTTCTCAACAGGGATCTGGAAACACCATATATTTT. This sequence joins TRBV19 and TRBJ1-3; tentative D call: TRBD1 (6 bases). The CDR3 has 15 residues. Trimming left V 8 bases short and J 1 base short, with 15 bases between. CDR1 is LNHDA, CDR2 SQIVND, per germline (reference sequence).

The chain is built from TRBV6-5 and TRBJ1-4, with TRBD1 as a possible D gene (5 bases). The CDR3 length is 18 residues. V was clipped by 0 bases and J by 10 bases, with 24 bases between them. Germline CDR1 MNHEY, CDR2 SVGAGI. The CDR3 is CASSYSGNLRMRRGKLFF. The CDR3 DNA reads as TGTGCCAGCAGTTACTCGGGTAATCTTCGAATGAGAAGGGGAAAACTGTTTTTT.

This clonotype was seen a handful of times. This chain connects TRBV4-1 to TRBJ2-5; D might be TRBD2 (5 bases). V lost 1 base to trimming and J lost 5 bases, with 11 bases between them. The CDR3 loop spans 14 amino acids. CDR1 and CDR2 (germline): MGHRA, YSYEKL. The DNA of the CDR3 is TGCGCCAGCAGCCAAGTTGTACTAGGGGAGACCCAGTACTTC. Encoded protein: CASSQVVLGETQYF.

The rearrangement joins TRBV7-3 to TRBJ2-3, with D maybe TRBD2 (6 bases). The V end was cut by 3 bases, the J end by 6 bases, with 13 bases between. The CDR3 runs 14 residues. Germline-derived CDR1 and CDR2 are SGHTA and FQGTGA. The CDR3 sequence is CASSFSGTQDTQYF. DNA of the CDR3: TGTGCCAGCAGCTTCTCCGGGACTCAGGATACGCAGTATTTT.

V and J are TRBV2 and TRBJ2-1; D is perhaps TRBD2 (6 bases). This CDR3 region has 13 residues. Germline V gene sequence: CDR1 SNHLY, CDR2 FYNNEI. The ends were cut back, 7 bases at V and 5 bases at J, with 12 bases in the middle. The CDR3 loop reads CASTGEWHNEQFF. The DNA for the CDR3 is TGTGCCAGCACGGGGGAGTGGCACAATGAGCAGTTCTTC.

CDR3 sequence reads: CASSAGAPGGSTDTQYF. For the CDR3, the DNA is TGTGCCAGCAGCGCAGGGGCTCCTGGGGGATCCACAGATACGCAGTATTTT. This chain links TRBV9 with TRBJ2-3; possible D gene TRBD1, 6 bases. Germline V gene lookup returns CDR1 SGDLS and CDR2 YYNGEE. The V gene lost 3 bases and the J gene lost 2 bases, with 19 bases spanning the gap. The CDR3 length is 17 residues.

The V call is TRBV5-1, the J call TRBJ2-2; perhaps TRBD2 as D (5 bases). The germline CDR1 and CDR2 sequences are SGHRS and YFSETQ. The CDR3 loop spans 14 amino acids. V dropped 0 bases and J dropped 7 bases, with 10 bases sitting between them. Written as DNA, the CDR3 is TGCGCCAGCAGCTTGGCTGCCGGGGTCGGGGAGCTGTTTTTT. Protein sequence: CASSLAAGVGELFF. The full variable domain, its missing parts supplied by reference TRBV5-1 and TRBJ2-2, is KAGVTQTPRYLIKTRGQQVTLSCSPISGHRSVSWYQQTPGQGLQFLFEYFSETQRNKGNFPGRFSGRQFSNSRSEMNVSTLELGDSALYLCASSLAAGVGELFFGEGSRLTVL.

The V call is TRBV20-1, the J call TRBJ1-5, with a tentative D call TRBD1 (6 bases). The CDR3 contains 15 residues. Trimming removed 0 bases from V and 9 bases from J, with 18 bases in between. Germline assignment: CDR1 DFQATT and CDR2 SNEGSKA (reference sequence). The CDR3 coding sequence is TGCAGTGCTAGAGATCTCGAGCCGGGACACGGGCCCCAGCATTTT. As protein: CSARDLEPGHGPQHF.

In its sample, this clonotype was seen a few times. J is TRBJ2-5 and V is TRBV21-1; the D segment call TRBD2 is taken from the table without a DNA check. TRBV21-1 is assigned pseudogene status. The CDR3 loop spans 15 amino acids. The CDR3 sequence is CASSTGASGQETQYF. CDR3 nucleotides: TGTGCCAGCAGCACCGGGGCTAGCGGCCAAGAGACCCAGTACTTC.

The chain uses TRBV24-1 and TRBJ2-1; 7 nucleotides align to TRBD2. CDR1 and CDR2 from the germline V gene are KGHDR and SFDVKD. The V and J ends lost 3 bases and 8 bases, in that order; junction bases with no gene match: 15. The CDR3 consists of 17 residues. The CDR3 spells CATSDQHSGPLADEQFF. The CDR3 DNA reads TGTGCCACCAGTGATCAACATAGCGGGCCCCTTGCAGATGAGCAGTTCTTC.

This clonotype has at least ten counts. The chain combines TRBV12-3 or TRBV12-4 with TRBJ2-7; D is ambiguous. Trimming shortened V by 6 bases and J by 3 bases, and 6 bases separated the two germline ends. The CDR3 runs to 11 residues. The CDR3 nucleotides read TGTGCCAGCAGCTTAAACTACGAGCAGTACTTC. It yields the protein CASSLNYEQYF.

This clonotype was found a few times. This chain joins TRBV6-5 and TRBJ1-2; TRBD1 matches at 9 bases. Germline loops: CDR1 MNHEY, CDR2 SVGAGI. The CDR3 sequence is 15 residues long. V shed 6 bases and J 1 base; nucleotides not matched to a gene: 6. As DNA, the CDR3 is TGTGCCAGCAGCCAGACAGGGGGAAGTAACTATGGCTACACCTTC. Its translation: CASSQTGGSNYGYTF.

This clonotype was detected only a few times. The rearrangement uses TRBV6-5 and TRBJ2-7; D possibly matches TRBD1 or TRBD2 (5 bases each). CDR1 MNHEY and CDR2 SVGAGI come from the germline V gene. Trimming stripped 2 bases from V and 9 bases from J, with 26 bases between. The CDR3 is 17 amino acids. The CDR3 loop reads CASSYGQTGTTAGVQYF. The CDR3 bases are TGTGCCAGCAGTTACGGACAAACCGGGACGACCGCGGGTGTGCAGTACTTC.